This TCR beta chain was retrieved from a study of CD8 T cells in ankylosing spondylitis. This clonotype turned up a few times. TCRdb analysed the 5' RACE reads with MiXCR anew, one entry per CDR3 protein. There are fewer than 200,000 distinct CDR3 sequences in the sample; just over 9.5% occur only once, and about 15% lies in the top ten. Source material: blood, either unsorted or a sorted T cell fraction (not recorded which). The clonotype originates from a female donor with ankylosing spondylitis or in good health (not recorded which).

In DNA form, the CDR3 reads TGTGCCACCGGGGAAGACGCCACAGATACGCAGTATTTT. It translates to CATGEDATDTQYF. The chain combines TRBV24-1 with TRBJ2-3; D remains ambiguous. Germline CDR1 reads KGHDR; CDR2 reads SFDVKD. There are 13 residues in the CDR3. Trimming shortened V by 9 bases and J by 2 bases, and 11 bases separated the two germline ends.